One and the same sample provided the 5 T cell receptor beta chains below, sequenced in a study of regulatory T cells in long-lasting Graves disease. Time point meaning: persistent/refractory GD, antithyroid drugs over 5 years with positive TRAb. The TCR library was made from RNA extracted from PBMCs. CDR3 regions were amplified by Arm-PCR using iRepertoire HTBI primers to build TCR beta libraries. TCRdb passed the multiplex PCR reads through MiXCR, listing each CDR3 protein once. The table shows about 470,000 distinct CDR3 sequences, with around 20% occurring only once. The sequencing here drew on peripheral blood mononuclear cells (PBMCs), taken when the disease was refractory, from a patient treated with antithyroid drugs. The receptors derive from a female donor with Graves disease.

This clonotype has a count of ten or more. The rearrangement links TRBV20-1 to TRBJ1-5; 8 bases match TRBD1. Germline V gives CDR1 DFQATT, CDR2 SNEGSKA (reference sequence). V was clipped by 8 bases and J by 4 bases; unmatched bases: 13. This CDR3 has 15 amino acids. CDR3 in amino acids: CSRGVGTGLNQPQHF. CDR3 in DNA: TGCAGTAGGGGAGTCGGGACAGGCCTGAATCAGCCCCAGCATTTT.

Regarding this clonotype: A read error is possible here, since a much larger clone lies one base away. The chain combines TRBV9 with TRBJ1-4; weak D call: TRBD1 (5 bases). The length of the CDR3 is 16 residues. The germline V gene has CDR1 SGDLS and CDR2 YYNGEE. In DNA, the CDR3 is TGTGCCAGCAGCCTCAACTTGGGGCAACCCGATGAAAAACTGTCTTTT. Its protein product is CASSLNLGQPDEKLSF.

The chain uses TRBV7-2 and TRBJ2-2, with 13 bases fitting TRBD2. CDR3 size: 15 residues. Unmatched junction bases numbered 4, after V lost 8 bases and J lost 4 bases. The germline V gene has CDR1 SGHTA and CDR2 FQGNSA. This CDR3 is CASLGLAGVTGELFF. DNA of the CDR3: TGTGCCAGCCTTGGACTAGCGGGAGTCACCGGGGAGCTGTTTTTT.

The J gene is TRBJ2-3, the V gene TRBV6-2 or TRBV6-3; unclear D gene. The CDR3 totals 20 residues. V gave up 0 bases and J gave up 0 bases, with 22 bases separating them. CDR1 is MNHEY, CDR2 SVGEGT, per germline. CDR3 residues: CASSYSNRPRLGRSTDTQYF. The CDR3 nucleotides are TGTGCCAGCAGTTACTCGAATCGACCCAGGTTGGGAAGGAGCACAGATACGCAGTATTTT.

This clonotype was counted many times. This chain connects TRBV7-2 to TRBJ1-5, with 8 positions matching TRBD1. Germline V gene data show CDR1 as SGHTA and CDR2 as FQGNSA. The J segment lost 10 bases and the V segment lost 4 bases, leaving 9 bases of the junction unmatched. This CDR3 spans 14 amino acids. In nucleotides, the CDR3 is TGTGCCAGCAGCTCTGGACAGGGTAGGGGACCCCAGCATTTT. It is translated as CASSSGQGRGPQHF. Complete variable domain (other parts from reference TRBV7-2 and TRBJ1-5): GAGVSQSPSNKVTEKGKDVELRCDPISGHTALYWYRQSLGQGLEFLIYFQGNSAPDKSGLPSDRFSAERTGGSVSTLTIQRTQQEDSAVYLCASSSGQGRGPQHFGDGTRLSIL.